This record covers a single T cell receptor (beta chain). What it binds is not known. CDR3 length equals 15 residues. In germline, CDR1 is LGHNA, CDR2 YSLEER. Trimming removed 0 bases from V and 6 bases from J; junction bases left unmatched: 5. The library targeted TCRbeta and was prepared with unique molecular identifiers. Each CDR3 protein gets one entry after TCRdb re-called the PCR reads with MiXCR. The sample lists under 750,000 distinct CDR3 sequences, 23% occurring once. These data originate in a study of T-cell reconstitution after alpha-beta-depleted transplantation in children. The study, taken as a whole, reports: Once a year had passed after transplant, T-cell counts and diversity came mostly from newly produced T cells.

The origin of this receptor is a boy in the first two years of life who had a stem cell transplant for acute myeloid leukemia, so the T cells may come from the graft donor. This material consisted of PBMCs, mostly from graft donor cells, taken 360 days after TCRalphabeta/CD19-depleted stem cell transplant. J is TRBJ2-7 and V is TRBV4-3; 10 bases line up with TRBD2. The CDR3 loop is CASSQDHRTSGEQYF. CDR3 bases: TGCGCCAGCAGCCAAGATCATAGGACTAGCGGCGAGCAGTACTTC.